Following are 10 T cell receptor beta chains from one sample sequenced in a study of blood T cells in healthy people across ages. PCR was performed a second time for about 7 to 12 cycles using a sample-barcoded 5' primer and a J-beta primer mix. MiXCR was run by TCRdb on the 5' RACE reads, yielding one entry per CDR3 protein. The table has roughly 1.4 million distinct CDR3 sequences, around 59% seen once. The sample comprised blood. These receptors came from a man younger than 30 in good health.

In this sample, this clonotype turned up once. DNA for the CDR3: TGTGCCAGCGTTAGACAGGACCCCCACCTTGATACGCAGTATTTT. Translated, it gives CASVRQDPHLDTQYF. The chain uses TRBV25-1 and TRBJ2-3, with D perhaps matching TRBD1 (6 bases). Trimming took off 8 bases at V and 6 bases at J, with 21 bases between the two ends. Looked up from germline, CDR1 is MGHDK and CDR2 is SYGVNS. CDR3 length: 15 amino acids.

J is TRBJ1-2 and V is TRBV6-6, with D perhaps matching TRBD1 (5 bases). Trimming left V 2 bases short and J 4 bases short, with 14 bases between. The CDR3 is made up of 15 amino acids. Germline V gives CDR1 MNHNY, CDR2 SVGAGI (reference sequence). The CDR3 loop is CASSYPGGKSYGYTF. CDR3 nucleotides: TGTGCCAGCAGTTACCCGGGGGGGAAGTCCTATGGCTACACCTTC.

The chain recombines TRBV6-5 with TRBJ1-6; possibly TRBD1 for D (6 bases). The germline V and J ends were trimmed by 6 bases and 13 bases, with 19 bases remaining between them. Germline V gene sequence: CDR1 MNHEY, CDR2 SVGAGI. This CDR3 is 14 amino acids long. The CDR3 DNA follows: TGTGCCAGCAGAGGACCTACAGGGCTCCGGCCCCTCCACTTT. Encoded protein: CASRGPTGLRPLHF.

This chain connects TRBV7-2 to TRBJ2-5; 10 nucleotides match TRBD2. The germline CDR1 and CDR2 sequences are SGHTA and FQGNSA. There are 17 residues in the CDR3. V was clipped by 5 bases and J by 0 bases; unmatched bases: 9. The CDR3 nucleotides are TGTGCCAGCAGCCCGTTTCTAGCGGGGGCTTACCAAGAGACCCAGTACTTC. Amino acid sequence: CASSPFLAGAYQETQYF.

This clonotype was detected only a few times. The chain links TRBV3-1 to TRBJ2-1, with 12 bases that match TRBD2. V was pared by 4 bases and J by 6 bases, with 16 bases of the junction left unmatched. This CDR3 has 19 amino acids. Germline CDR1 LGHDT, CDR2 YNNKEL (reference sequence). The CDR3 nucleotides are TGTGCCAGCAGCCCCCCCCCTCTACTAGCGGGAGGCCGGTTCAATGAGCAGTTCTTC. The encoded protein is CASSPPPLLAGGRFNEQFF.

The chain couples TRBV20-1 to TRBJ2-3, with D possibly being TRBD1 (6 bases). Germline-derived CDR1 and CDR2 are DFQATT and SNEGSKA (reference sequence). Trimming removed 3 bases from V and 2 bases from J, with 12 bases in between. This CDR3 contains 14 residues. CDR3 loop: CSASKGQVTDTQYF. CDR3 DNA: TGCAGTGCTAGTAAGGGACAAGTCACAGATACGCAGTATTTT.

This chain's CDR3 is CSVAGTAAYNEQYF. The DNA for the CDR3 is TGCAGCGTTGCTGGGACAGCCGCCTACAATGAGCAGTACTTC. The chain employs TRBV29-1 and TRBJ2-1; the match to TRBD1 covers 7 bases. The J call may be incorrect, as the DNA end agrees better with TRBJ2-7. Germline V gene lookup returns CDR1 SQVTM and CDR2 ANQGSEA. The CDR3 is 14 residues long.

The chain employs TRBV7-2 and TRBJ1-2; a possible D gene is TRBD1 (5 bases). Trimming removed 3 bases at V and 1 base at J, with 9 bases between. The CDR3 has 14 amino acids. Germline lookup yields CDR1 SGHTA and CDR2 FQGNSA. CDR3 DNA: TGTGCCAGCAGCTTCTCGACAGATAACTATGGCTACACCTTC. The encoded protein is CASSFSTDNYGYTF.

This clonotype was detected only once. V is TRBV2 and J is TRBJ2-7, with a possible D match to TRBD2 (6 bases). CDR1 and CDR2 (germline): SNHLY, FYNNEI. The CDR3 runs 13 residues. V was clipped by 0 bases and J by 7 bases, with 10 bases between them. The CDR3 loop reads CASSEATGGEQYF. The CDR3 DNA follows: TGTGCCAGCAGTGAAGCGACTGGGGGGGAGCAGTACTTC.

This sequence joins TRBV7-9 and TRBJ2-7; TRBD1 aligns across 8 bases. V lost 2 bases and J lost 1; bases outside the gene matches: 7. The CDR3 length is 16 residues. Germline CDR1 is SEHNR and CDR2 is FQNEAQ (reference sequence). The CDR3 sequence: CASSLREGQVSYEQYF. The CDR3 nucleotides read TGTGCCAGCAGCTTACGTGAGGGACAGGTTTCCTACGAGCAGTACTTC.